The T cell receptor (beta chain) described here comes from a study of sequential checkpoint blockade in melanoma. Study background: After both sequences, patients received maintenance nivolumab. Matched biopsies came pretreatment and at week 13 for about 24 patients. Overall study findings and caveats: T-cell fraction and clonality followed PD-L1 and CD8+ counts, not mutational load.

Sample treatment: randomized to nivolumab then ipilimumab (arm A) or the reverse (arm B). The germline V gene has CDR1 MNHEY and CDR2 SMNVEV (reference sequence). The CDR3 spans 16 residues. The V gene lost 1 base and the J gene lost 2 bases, with 12 bases spanning the gap. The repertoire was sequenced with immunoSEQ multiplex PCR; TCRdb's copy has only in-frame clones and lacks some. This table has about 1,500 clones, around 25% appearing once. About this clone itself: Antigen specificity is unknown.

The rearrangement joins TRBV27 to TRBJ1-5; unclear D gene. This TCR came from a human donor with melanoma. The source material was tumor tissue (inferred from file names), sampled from a patient given nivolumab and ipilimumab in sequence. The CDR3 sequence is CASSLFAERGNQPQHF. DNA for the CDR3: TGTGCCAGCAGTTTATTCGCGGAAAGGGGCAATCAGCCCCAGCATTTT.